This TCR beta chain appears in the sequencing data of a study of T cells expressing NK-cell markers. The wider study: CD3+CD56+NKG2C+, CD3+CD56+NKG2C- and CD3+CD56-NKG2C+ T cells, once sorted, supplied the TCR beta repertoires.

The length of the CDR3 is 16 residues. CDR1 is KGHDR, CDR2 SFDVKD, per germline. Using the 5' RACE reads, TCRdb records one entry per CDR3 protein without DNA. The sample data list a few hundred thousand distinct CDR3 sequences. This rearrangement joins TRBV24-1 to TRBJ1-1; the D call of TRBD1 rests on TCRdb alone, since no DNA is present to check it. Sequencing input: blood T cells: a sorted CD56 or NKG2C T cell subset, CD4+ or CD8+ T cells, or bulk PBMC T cells (not recorded which). The origin of this receptor is a young man in good health. The CDR3: CATSDRDRGGGTEAFF.